This entry concerns a single TCR beta chain. The antigen it binds to is not known. Qualities for individual bases were not recorded, and no much larger clone is one base off. This sample was taken from a study of blood T cells in healthy people across ages (dated by TCRdb to the mid-2010s). For the wider study: Template switching captured roughly one uniquely barcoded TCR beta cDNA molecule per two T cells in model experiments. The donors were divided into four age groups: young (average roughly 17 years), middle-aged (about 40), aged (approximately 59) and long-lived (approximately 74). Age-related changes in TCR beta repertoire diversity were measured in the study by deep sequencing normalized with unique cDNA molecular identifiers. To avoid experimental bias, donors of different ages were spread randomly across the sequencing lanes. For two donors (one aged 18 to 29 and one aged 80 or older), the study analyzed two additional independent replicas of 1 million unique cDNA reads from the same blood draw. Study-wide conclusions, independent of this receptor: Estimates of total diversity based on one million sequenced T cells were regarded as lower bounds and as underestimates. There was a strong correlation between observed TCR beta diversity and the percentage of naive T cells measured by flow cytometry. Compared with the aged group, the long-lived group had more naive CD4+ T cells, fewer expanded clones and increased TCR diversity, suggesting age selection. Because the CMV infection status of the donors was unknown, age-related changes in expanded clonotypes may potentially have been confounded. Observed TCR beta diversity per million T cells fell roughly linearly with age, and a significant reduction was already apparent by age about 38. Because profiling used bulk unsorted PBMCs, naive and antigen-experienced compartments could not be compared conclusively.

Library preparation employed 5' RACE. Instrument on record: Illumina HiSeq 2500. A second PCR of roughly 7 to 11 cycles was performed with a sample-barcoded 5' primer and a J-beta primer mix. A template-switch 5' adaptor carrying 12 random nucleotides introduced a unique molecular identifier onto each TCR beta cDNA molecule. Each sample yielded at least 2.5 million CDR3-containing paired-end reads. The Mint cDNA synthesis kit, primed by a TRBC-specific oligonucleotide, was used to synthesize first-strand cDNA from all RNA. All cDNA was treated with uracil-DNA glycosylase and then went through a first 18-cycle PCR with the universal primers M1SS and BC2_uni_R. The original methods were these. For normalization, 1 million high-quality reads were randomly selected from each sample, with every read carrying a distinct molecular identifier. Reads with shared molecular identifiers were discarded instead of being binned into consensus sequences. MiTCR, set to a Q25 quality threshold and the strictest error-elimination algorithm, was used for CDR3 identification, clonotype clustering and error correction. A nonparametric unseen species model using Euler transformation provided a lower-bound estimate of total TCR beta diversity. Starting from the raw public reads, TCRdb applied fastp trimming at Q25, assembled clones with MiXCR and retained in-frame beta chains. Every CDR3 protein is listed once, alongside the most common genes and DNA of its rows. The V and J calls were determined by TCRdb, not by the authors. Across this sample there are 1.5 million to 2 million distinct CDR3 sequences, with about 49% seen only once. Roughly 2.1% of the sample lies in the top ten.

Including cysteine and phenylalanine, the CDR3 has 14 amino acids. Left in the record is the CDR3 DNA by itself, 42 bases read in frame from the first base. The CDR1 and CDR2 encoded by the germline V gene are SGHTA and FQGTGA. The junction shows trimming of 5 bases on V and 11 bases on J, plus 21 bases between the germline ends. Donors were 35 to 40 systemically healthy Caucasian individuals from Russia aged roughly 6 to 90 years. Each donor gave about 11 milliliters of peripheral blood, drawn into EDTA-treated Vacutainer tubes. PBMCs were isolated by Ficoll-Paque density-gradient centrifugation, with at least 6 million obtained per sample. Trizol reagent was used to extract total RNA from the PBMCs, yielding at least 6 micrograms per sample. The percentages of naive CD45RAhigh/CD27high T cells were determined by flow cytometry on a PBMC aliquot from every donor.

The sample comprised blood. This receptor was taken from a woman aged 40 to 50 in good health. The chain uses TRBV7-3 and TRBJ2-5, and possibly TRBD1, on 5 matching bases. The CDR3 in this case is CASSPQTGHNEQYF. In nucleotide form, the sequence is TGTGCCAGCAGCCCTCAAACAGGTCACAATGAGCAGTACTTC.